This T cell receptor beta chain appears in the sequencing data of a study of T cell responses to AZD1222 COVID-19 vaccine. V was clipped by 5 bases and J by 3 bases; unmatched bases: 4. Germline V gives CDR1 MNHEY, CDR2 SVGAGI. CDR3 length equals 15 residues. Clones were sequenced by immunoSEQ multiplex PCR, and TCRdb holds only the in-frame ones, with some missing. Seen here are 77,000 or so clones, 80% to 90% observed once, and the top ten hold under 35%. As concerns this clone: Its antigen is not known.

The study, taken as a whole, reports: Seropositive at baseline were only a handful of AZD1222 recipients. Nearly half of the spike-specific TCRs reportedly recognize variant regions that carry no mutations. In a largely white British group with more females than males, clonal diversity was possibly underestimated. Repertoire sampling happened only post peak T cell response.

This clonotype was obtained from an adult in good health. This rearrangement joins TRBV6-5 to TRBJ2-3; 11 bases are a match to TRBD2. The sequences come from peripheral blood, collected on day 0 of AZD1222 vaccination. DNA of the CDR3: TGTGCCAGCAGTCTACTAGCGGGAGAGACAGATACGCAGTATTTT. Its protein product is CASSLLAGETDTQYF.